These T cell receptor beta chains were read from a single sample in a study of shared clonotypes between healthy human individuals. Measured with immunoSEQ multiplex PCR; TCRdb has only the in-frame clones, and not every one. The repertoire holds 2 million to 2.5 million clones, with 93% as singletons. The specimen was naive CD4+ T cells from PBMCs. All receptors derive from a man aged 18 to 29 in good health. Some clones in this sample may be carry-over from other donors' samples. Each CDR3 is given with its conserved first and last residue. Fields, in order: clone size, D gene, V gene, J gene, CDR3 DNA, CDR3 protein. A D gene is named only where the DNA matches it firmly. For some rows the clone size is stated as once, few or many, or as a class when expanded; others skip it.

>.|.|TRBV20-1|TRBJ2-1
TGCAGTGCCTTGTACAATGAGCAGTTCTTC
CSALYNEQFF
>.|.|TRBV4-2|TRBJ2-7
TGTGCCAGCAGCCAAGATTTCTGGGGGTACGAGCAGTACTTC
CASSQDFWGYEQYF
>.|.|TRBV19|TRBJ2-5
TGTGCCAGTGCACCGGGACCAGGGGAGACCCAGTACTTC
CASAPGPGETQYF
>.|.|TRBV4-1|TRBJ1-3
TGCGCCAGCAGCAACCCCGCCATGGAACGTGGAAACACCATATATTTT
CASSNPAMERGNTIYF
>.|.|TRBV18|TRBJ1-5
TGTGCCAGCTCCTCGGCGGGGCAGGGAAGCAATCAGCCCCAGCATTTT
CASSSAGQGSNQPQHF
>.|.|TRBV19|TRBJ2-1
TGTGCCAGTAGTATATCGCGGGGAAAGGGAGACAATGAGCAGTTCTTC
CASSISRGKGDNEQFF
>.|TRBD1|TRBV5-1|TRBJ2-5
TGCGCCAGCAGGCAGGGGGCTCAAGAGACCCAGTACTTC
CASRQGAQETQYF
>.|TRBD2|TRBV28|TRBJ2-1
TGTGCCAGCGGGGAAGCTAGCGGAAGTTCCTACAATGAGCAGTTCTTC
CASGEASGSSYNEQFF
>.|.|TRBV2|TRBJ1-5
TGTGCCAGCAGTGAATGGGGGGGTAGCAATCAGCCCCAGCATTTT
CASSEWGGSNQPQHF
>.|.|TRBV19|TRBJ2-7
TGTGCCAGTAGTATAATCAGCGGAGCCTTAGCCCACGAGCAGTACTTC
CASSIISGALAHEQYF
>.|TRBD2|TRBV27|TRBJ2-1
TGTGCCAGCAGCATCGGGTGGGCTAGCGGTACATTGGAGCAGTTCTTC
CASSIGWASGTLEQFF
>few|.|TRBV6-1|TRBJ1-1
TGTGCCAGCAGTGACAGAAGTATGAACACTGAAGCTTTCTTT
CASSDRSMNTEAFF
>.|TRBD1|TRBV5-1|TRBJ2-7
TGCGCCAGCCGAATAGGACAGGGTAGCGAGCAGTACTTC
CASRIGQGSEQYF
>.|.|TRBV19|TRBJ2-1
TGTGCCAGTAAGCCCCACGGGGGCGGCGAGCAGTTCTTC
CASKPHGGGEQFF
>few|.|TRBV11-2|TRBJ2-1
TGTGCCAGCAGCCCCTTAAGCGGAGCCCAGTACAATGAGCAGTTCTTC
CASSPLSGAQYNEQFF
>.|TRBD2|TRBV5-4|TRBJ2-5
TGTGCCAGCAGCGGAAGGGACTCCGGGAGGGCCGTCGAGACCCAGTACTTC
CASSGRDSGRAVETQYF
>.|TRBD2|TRBV4-1|TRBJ2-4
TGCGCCAGCAGCAAGGGGCTAGCGGGAGGAAGTGCCAAAAACATTCAGTACTTC
CASSKGLAGGSAKNIQYF
>.|.|TRBV27|TRBJ2-1
TGTGCCAGCAGTTTAAGGCGGTTTGGCGGAGTTAACAATGAGCAGTTCTTC
CASSLRRFGGVNNEQFF
>.|.|TRBV7-9|TRBJ2-5
TGTGCCAGCAGCTTCGCGGAGACCCAGTACTTC
CASSFAETQYF
>.|TRBD2|TRBV12-5|TRBJ2-1
TGTGCTAGTGGTTTGGCACTAGCGGGAGTTCGCAATGAGCAGTTCTTC
CASGLALAGVRNEQFF
>.|TRBD2|TRBV6-1|TRBJ2-1
TGTGCCAGCAGTGAAGGTACTAGCGCCTTGGATGAGCAGTTCTTC
CASSEGTSALDEQFF
>.|.|TRBV5-1|TRBJ2-2
TGCGCCAGCAGCTTGGGGGAGGAAGGGGCCGCCGGGGAGCTGTTTTTT
CASSLGEEGAAGELFF
>.|TRBD2|TRBV28|TRBJ2-5
TGTGCCAGCAGTTCTAGACTAGCGGGAGGGAGGGAGACCCAGTACTTC
CASSSRLAGGRETQYF
>.|.|TRBV27|TRBJ1-4
TGTGCCAGCAGTCCGCTATGGGAGGAGGGAAAACTGTTTTTT
CASSPLWEEGKLFF
>.|.|TRBV18|TRBJ1-6
TGTGCCAGCTCACCATCGACGGGGACGGGGAATTCACCCCTCCACTTT
CASSPSTGTGNSPLHF
>few|.|TRBV27|TRBJ1-2
TGTGCCAGCAGTTCTCACGCGGGTCGAGGCTACACCTTC
CASSSHAGRGYTF
>.|.|TRBV7-9|TRBJ1-5
TGTGCCAGCAGCTTAGATTGGGGGTCCCCTCAGCCCCAGCATTTT
CASSLDWGSPQPQHF
>.|TRBD2|TRBV7-3|TRBJ2-7
TGTGCCAGCAGCTCGCTAACCGGGACTAGCGGGAGCCGTCCAGACTACGAGCAGTACTTC
CASSSLTGTSGSRPDYEQYF
>.|.|TRBV11-2|TRBJ2-7
TGTGCCAGCAGCTTACCAGGTTCCTACGAGCAGTACTTC
CASSLPGSYEQYF
>.|TRBD1|TRBV7-8|TRBJ2-7
TGTGCCAGCAGCCCATTCCAACGACAGGGGGACGAGCAGTACTTC
CASSPFQRQGDEQYF
>.|TRBD1|TRBV7-8|TRBJ1-1
TGTGCCAGCAGCCCAGGGACAGGGCGGACTGAAGCTTTCTTT
CASSPGTGRTEAFF
>.|.|TRBV28|TRBJ1-1
TGTGCCAGCAGTGGCAGGGAGAACACTGAAGCTTTCTTT
CASSGRENTEAFF
>.|.|TRBV9|TRBJ2-6
TGTGCCAGCAGCGTCGCAATATCTGGGGCCAACGTCCTGACTTTC
CASSVAISGANVLTF
>.|.|TRBV19|TRBJ2-2
TGTGCCAGTAGTATAGTGATAAGGGGAGCCGGGGAGCTGTTTTTT
CASSIVIRGAGELFF
>.|.|TRBV9|TRBJ2-5
TGTGCCAGCAGCGTAGCGGCAGGGGGGATGGAGACCCAGTACTTC
CASSVAAGGMETQYF
>.|.|TRBV5-1|TRBJ1-1
TGCGCCAGCAGCCGGGGTCGGGAGAACACTGAAGCTTTCTTT
CASSRGRENTEAFF
>.|.|TRBV28|TRBJ2-3
TGTGCCAGCAGTTTATGGGGGGGAAACACAGATACGCAGTATTTT
CASSLWGGNTDTQYF
>.|.|TRBV28|TRBJ2-1
TGTGCCAGCACCTCCGGAAGGGTGAGCTCCTACAATGAGCAGTTCTTC
CASTSGRVSSYNEQFF
>.|.|TRBV6-5|TRBJ1-6
TGTGCCAGCAGCCCCCGTGGGACGAATTCACCCCTCCACTTT
CASSPRGTNSPLHF
>.|.|TRBV9|TRBJ2-7
TGTGCCAGCAGCGTAGGAACCGGGACCAAGTCCTACGAGCAGTACTTC
CASSVGTGTKSYEQYF
>.|.|TRBV2|TRBJ1-6
TGTGCCACCAGTTTGGGTCCTGCCAATTCACCCCTCCACTTT
CATSLGPANSPLHF
>.|.|TRBV19|TRBJ2-3
TGTGCCAGTAGTAGGGGGTTAGGAGATACGCAGTATTTT
CASSRGLGDTQYF
>once|TRBD1|TRBV7-9|TRBJ2-1
TGTGCCAGCAGCCTGACAGGGGGCGAAAATGAGCAGTTCTTC
CASSLTGGENEQFF
>.|.|TRBV10-3|TRBJ2-1
TGTGCCATCAGTGAGTCAACTAGAAAGGGAAACAATGAGCAGTTCTTC
CAISESTRKGNNEQFF
>.|.|TRBV14|TRBJ2-1
TGTGCCAGCAGTCCTAGCGCAAGCTCCTACAATGAGCAGTTCTTC
CASSPSASSYNEQFF
>.|.|TRBV6-4|TRBJ2-1
TGTGCCAGCAGTGAACTGGCGGCATCCTACAATGAGCAGTTCTTC
CASSELAASYNEQFF
>.|TRBD1|TRBV6-1|TRBJ1-4
TGTGCCAGCAGAATAGGGACAGGGGATCAAAAACTGTTTTTT
CASRIGTGDQKLFF
>.|.|TRBV9|TRBJ2-1
TGTGCCAGCAGCCCCCGGTTCAATGAGCAGTTCTTC
CASSPRFNEQFF
>.|.|TRBV11-2|TRBJ2-1
TGTGCCAGCAGCGACGCGGGGCCCCTAGGACACAATGAGCAGTTCTTC
CASSDAGPLGHNEQFF
>.|TRBD1|TRBV5-4|TRBJ2-2
TGTGCCAGCAGCTTGGCCCCCACCCCCAGGGGGCTTAACACCGGGGAGCTGTTTTTT
CASSLAPTPRGLNTGELFF
>.|TRBD1|TRBV5-4|TRBJ2-7
TGTGCCAGCAGCACGGGACAGGGGGGTAACTACGAGCAGTACTTC
CASSTGQGGNYEQYF
>.|.|TRBV19|TRBJ1-1
TGTGCCAGTACCCCACAGGGACCTAACACTGAAGCTTTCTTT
CASTPQGPNTEAFF
>.|.|TRBV6-1|TRBJ1-2
TGTGCCAGCAGTGAATCAATAGATCATGGCTACACCTTC
CASSESIDHGYTF
>.|.|TRBV7-3|TRBJ2-1
TGTGCCAGCAGCTTAGGGAGTGGATCCGGCTCCTACAATGAGCAGTTCTTC
CASSLGSGSGSYNEQFF
>.|TRBD1|TRBV4-1|TRBJ2-7
TGCGCCAGCAGTCGTGGGACAGGGGATTTCTACGAGCAGTACTTC
CASSRGTGDFYEQYF